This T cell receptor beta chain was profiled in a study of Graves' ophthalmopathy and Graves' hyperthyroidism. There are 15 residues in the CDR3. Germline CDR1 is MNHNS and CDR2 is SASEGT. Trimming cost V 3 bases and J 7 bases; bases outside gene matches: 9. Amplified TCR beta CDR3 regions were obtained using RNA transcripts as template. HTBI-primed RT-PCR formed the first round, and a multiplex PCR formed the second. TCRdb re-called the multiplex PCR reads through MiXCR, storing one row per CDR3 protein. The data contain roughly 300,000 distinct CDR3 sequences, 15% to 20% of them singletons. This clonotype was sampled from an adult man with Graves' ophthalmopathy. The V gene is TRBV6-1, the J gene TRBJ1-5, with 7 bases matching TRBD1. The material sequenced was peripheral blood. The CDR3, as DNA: TGTGCCAGCAGTGATGGGAGGGGGCCTTGGCAGCCCCAGCATTTT. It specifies CASSDGRGPWQPQHF.